A selection of T cell receptor beta chains follows, all from one sample in a study of blood T cell repertoires in COVID-19. Method: immunoSEQ multiplex PCR; TCRdb's copy keeps in-frame clones and lacks some. The table has 25,000 or so clones, about 94% seen once. The sequenced sample was peripheral blood. Source of these receptors: a human donor with active COVID-19. The donor label of this sample is uncertain. CDR3s include the opening cysteine and the closing phenylalanine or tryptophan. The D gene is left open where the match is weak. Size is omitted from some rows. Given values are once, few, many or a class for expanded clones.

v_call: TRBV9; j_call: TRBJ1-1; clone_size: NA; d_call: TRBD1; cdr3_nt: TGTGCCAGCAGCGTAGTAACAGGGGGGCTTAATATGAACACTGAAGCTTTCTTT; cdr3_aa: CASSVVTGGLNMNTEAFF
v_call: TRBV10-3; j_call: TRBJ2-7; clone_size: NA; d_call: TRBD1; cdr3_nt: TGTGCCACGTATCGGGACAGGGCGACCTACGAGCAGTACTTC; cdr3_aa: CATYRDRATYEQYF
v_call: TRBV5-1; j_call: TRBJ1-2; clone_size: NA; d_call: TRBD1; cdr3_nt: TGCGCCAGCAGCGCCGCCAGGGGGCGCGAAGGCTACACCTTC; cdr3_aa: CASSAARGREGYTF
v_call: TRBV6-1; j_call: TRBJ2-3; clone_size: NA; d_call: TRBD2; cdr3_nt: TGTGCCAGCAGTGAATATGTGGCGGGAGGGCGCACAGATACGCAGTATTTT; cdr3_aa: CASSEYVAGGRTDTQYF
v_call: TRBV28; j_call: TRBJ1-4; clone_size: few; d_call: TRBD1; cdr3_nt: TGTGCCAGCAGTTTAATGGGCGGGGGACAGGGGGCGGTTGGTGAAAAACTGTTTTTT; cdr3_aa: CASSLMGGGQGAVGEKLFF
v_call: TRBV9; j_call: TRBJ2-2; clone_size: NA; d_call: NA; cdr3_nt: TGTGCCAGCAGCGTAGTTGGGGGGACCGGGGAGCTGTTTTTT; cdr3_aa: CASSVVGGTGELFF
v_call: TRBV5-6; j_call: TRBJ1-4; clone_size: NA; d_call: TRBD1; cdr3_nt: TGTGCCAGCAGCCCAGGACAGGGCCGGAATGAAAAACTGTTTTTT; cdr3_aa: CASSPGQGRNEKLFF
v_call: TRBV6-6; j_call: TRBJ2-3; clone_size: NA; d_call: NA; cdr3_nt: TGTGCCAGCAGTTCCGGTTTGGCGGGACCCACAGATACGCAGTATTTT; cdr3_aa: CASSSGLAGPTDTQYF
v_call: TRBV21-1; j_call: TRBJ2-1; clone_size: NA; d_call: NA; cdr3_nt: TGTGCCAGCAGCAAAGATGGGGGCGCCTACAATGAGCAGTTCTTC; cdr3_aa: CASSKDGGAYNEQFF
v_call: TRBV19; j_call: TRBJ1-3; clone_size: NA; d_call: TRBD1; cdr3_nt: TGTGCCAGTACCGTGACAGGGGGATACTCTGGAAACACCATATATTTT; cdr3_aa: CASTVTGGYSGNTIYF
v_call: TRBV9; j_call: TRBJ2-3; clone_size: NA; d_call: TRBD2; cdr3_nt: TGTGCCAGCAGCGTAGTAAGTCAGCTAGCGGGACCTAGCACAGATACGCAGTATTTT; cdr3_aa: CASSVVSQLAGPSTDTQYF
v_call: TRBV18; j_call: TRBJ1-1; clone_size: NA; d_call: TRBD1; cdr3_nt: TGTGCCAGCTCACCGGACAGGGGAAAGAACACTGAAGCTTTCTTT; cdr3_aa: CASSPDRGKNTEAFF
v_call: TRBV6-5; j_call: TRBJ2-7; clone_size: NA; d_call: TRBD2; cdr3_nt: TGTGCCAGCAGTTACTCTTCACTAGCGCGGAACTACGAGCAGTACTTC; cdr3_aa: CASSYSSLARNYEQYF